The clone carrying this T cell receptor beta chain was seen more than once but under ten times. What it binds is unknown. Other DNA sequences in the sample encode the same CDR3. Assay used: immunoSEQ multiplex PCR; TCRdb lists only in-frame clones, some missing. The table shows roughly 70,000 clones, with about 90% occurring only once. These data belong to a study of T cell responses to AZD1222 COVID-19 vaccine. This CDR3 spans 12 amino acids. Germline values: CDR1 SGHAT, CDR2 FQNNGV. Trimming removed 4 bases from V and 0 bases from J, with 4 bases in between. The study's findings and limits: Within unmutated variant regions lay the reported targets of nearly half of spike-specific TCRs. Repertoire collection took place solely once the T cell response had peaked. Distributed over spike, vaccine-associated CD4 TCRs predominated at 160-218 and 743-854.

This sequence joins TRBV11-2 and TRBJ2-7; D call uncertain. The sample was peripheral blood, taken on day 0 of AZD1222 vaccination. The clonotype was recovered from an adult in good health. The CDR3 DNA follows: TGTGCCAGCAGCTCTGACTCCTACGAGCAGTACTTC. As protein: CASSSDSYEQYF.